The source of this T cell receptor (beta chain) is a study of early T cells in non-severe SARS-CoV-2 infection. V trimming: 5 bases; J trimming: 6 bases; junction bases outside the gene matches: 7. Germline CDR1 is SGHVS and CDR2 is FNYEAQ. This CDR3 spans 17 amino acids. The table lists this clonotype with a few counts. Unique molecular identifiers tagged individual cDNA molecules. TCRdb itself ran the 5' RACE reads through MiXCR, one entry per CDR3 protein. This sample carries about 92,000 distinct CDR3 sequences, around 15% of them seen once, and the ten largest clones take over 6.5%. The source material was whole blood. The rearrangement joins TRBV7-6 to TRBJ2-1; 16 bases are shared with TRBD2. The sequence came from an adult who was a healthcare worker with PCR-confirmed SARS-CoV-2 infection or an uninfected control (not recorded which). The chain's CDR3 is CASSPGTSGRGRNEQFF. CDR3 nucleotides: TGTGCCAGCAGCCCAGGGACTAGCGGGAGGGGTCGCAATGAGCAGTTCTTC.